These T cell receptor beta chains were read from a single sample in a study of cytomegalovirus exposure and HLA in healthy donors. Generated by immunoSEQ multiplex PCR, the TCRdb table keeps only in-frame clones and is missing some. The data hold 120,000 to 150,000 clones, with around 77% observed a single time. Sequenced: PBMCs. These receptor sequences come from a woman in her forties or fifties in good health and CMV-seronegative. The CDR3 runs from the conserved cysteine through the conserved F or W. The D gene is left open where the match is weak. Clone size appears in some rows only: once, few, many, or a class for an expanded clone.

v_call: TRBV6-6
clone_size: once
j_call: TRBJ1-1
d_call: -
cdr3_aa: CASSYLAGNTEAFF
cdr3_nt: TGTGCCAGCAGTTACTTGGCGGGGAACACTGAAGCTTTCTTT

v_call: TRBV14
clone_size: -
j_call: TRBJ1-2
d_call: -
cdr3_aa: CASSQDLRVSGYTF
cdr3_nt: TGTGCCAGCAGCCAAGATCTTCGGGTGAGCGGCTACACCTTC

v_call: TRBV19
clone_size: -
j_call: TRBJ1-2
d_call: -
cdr3_aa: CASSPQTVRYGYTF
cdr3_nt: TGTGCCAGTAGTCCCCAGACAGTTCGCTATGGCTACACCTTC

v_call: TRBV18
clone_size: -
j_call: TRBJ2-6
d_call: -
cdr3_aa: CASSPLVGGSSGANVLTF
cdr3_nt: TGTGCCAGCTCACCCTTGGTTGGGGGCAGCTCTGGGGCCAACGTCCTGACTTTC

v_call: TRBV11-2
clone_size: few
j_call: TRBJ1-2
d_call: -
cdr3_aa: CASSSPRRGRAGYGYTF
cdr3_nt: TGTGCCAGCAGCTCCCCCCGACGTGGCAGGGCTGGCTATGGCTACACCTTC

v_call: TRBV7-7
clone_size: few
j_call: TRBJ2-2
d_call: TRBD1
cdr3_aa: CASSPGQSNTGELFF
cdr3_nt: TGTGCTAGCAGCCCGGGACAGTCAAACACCGGGGAGCTGTTTTTT

v_call: TRBV18
clone_size: -
j_call: TRBJ2-4
d_call: TRBD1
cdr3_aa: CASSPLDREGNIQYF
cdr3_nt: TGTGCCAGCTCACCATTGGACAGGGAAGGTAACATTCAGTACTTC

v_call: TRBV5-1
clone_size: -
j_call: TRBJ2-6
d_call: -
cdr3_aa: CASSSGGGISGANVLTF
cdr3_nt: TGCGCCAGCAGCTCAGGAGGTGGCATCTCTGGGGCCAACGTCCTGACTTTC

v_call: TRBV11-2
clone_size: -
j_call: TRBJ2-2
d_call: TRBD2
cdr3_aa: CASSLGTSGGPGELFF
cdr3_nt: TGTGCCAGCAGCTTAGGGACTAGCGGGGGGCCCGGGGAGCTGTTTTTT

v_call: TRBV4-3
clone_size: -
j_call: TRBJ2-3
d_call: TRBD1
cdr3_aa: CASSQGGTTGTGTQYF
cdr3_nt: TGCGCCAGCAGCCAAGGGGGTACGACAGGGACGGGGACGCAGTATTTT

v_call: TRBV6-5
clone_size: -
j_call: TRBJ1-2
d_call: TRBD1
cdr3_aa: CASSSPGQGGYGYTF
cdr3_nt: TGTGCCAGCAGTTCCCCGGGACAGGGTGGCTATGGCTACACCTTC

v_call: TRBV6-5
clone_size: -
j_call: TRBJ1-1
d_call: -
cdr3_aa: CASSLGDTDTEAFF
cdr3_nt: TGTGCCAGCAGCTTAGGGGATACGGACACTGAAGCTTTCTTT

v_call: TRBV30
clone_size: -
j_call: TRBJ2-5
d_call: TRBD2
cdr3_aa: CAWSVRGVGETQYF
cdr3_nt: TGTGCCTGGAGTGTACGGGGGGTCGGAGAGACCCAGTACTTC

v_call: TRBV5-1
clone_size: -
j_call: TRBJ2-5
d_call: TRBD1
cdr3_aa: CASSGTGLETQYF
cdr3_nt: TGCGCCAGCAGCGGGACAGGGCTGGAGACCCAGTACTTC

v_call: TRBV7-9
clone_size: -
j_call: TRBJ1-2
d_call: -
cdr3_aa: CASSLEGGYTF
cdr3_nt: TGTGCCAGCAGCTTAGAGGGGGGCTACACCTTC

v_call: TRBV29-1
clone_size: once
j_call: TRBJ2-1
d_call: TRBD2
cdr3_aa: CSVPSGGSSYNEQFF
cdr3_nt: TGCAGCGTCCCTAGCGGGGGGAGCTCCTACAATGAGCAGTTCTTC

v_call: TRBV6-1
clone_size: -
j_call: TRBJ1-2
d_call: -
cdr3_aa: CASSEALGADGYTF
cdr3_nt: TGTGCCAGCAGTGAAGCGCTGGGGGCTGATGGCTACACCTTC

v_call: TRBV5-4
clone_size: few
j_call: TRBJ2-1
d_call: TRBD2
cdr3_aa: CASRPQVSSGYNEQFF
cdr3_nt: TGTGCCAGCAGGCCCCAGGTCTCTAGCGGTTACAATGAGCAGTTCTTC

v_call: TRBV29-1
clone_size: -
j_call: TRBJ2-5
d_call: TRBD2
cdr3_aa: CSAGLAGGQETQYF
cdr3_nt: TGCAGCGCTGGTCTAGCGGGGGGGCAAGAGACCCAGTACTTC

v_call: TRBV5-1
clone_size: few
j_call: TRBJ2-5
d_call: -
cdr3_aa: CASKREQVQETQYF
cdr3_nt: TGCGCCAGCAAGCGAGAACAGGTTCAAGAGACCCAGTACTTC

v_call: TRBV7-8
clone_size: -
j_call: TRBJ2-7
d_call: -
cdr3_aa: CASSHNRELSTYEQYF
cdr3_nt: TGTGCCAGCAGCCATAACAGGGAACTTAGCACCTACGAGCAGTACTTC

v_call: TRBV2
clone_size: -
j_call: TRBJ1-2
d_call: TRBD1
cdr3_aa: CASREQGAEGYTF
cdr3_nt: TGTGCCAGCAGGGAACAGGGGGCGGAGGGCTACACCTTC

v_call: TRBV6-1
clone_size: few
j_call: TRBJ2-3
d_call: -
cdr3_aa: CASSDQLGLPPQYF
cdr3_nt: TGTGCCAGCAGTGACCAATTGGGACTCCCCCCGCAGTATTTT

v_call: TRBV4-1
clone_size: -
j_call: TRBJ2-5
d_call: -
cdr3_aa: CASSQGVRGGLETQYF
cdr3_nt: TGCGCCAGCAGCCAAGGGGTGAGGGGGGGCCTAGAGACCCAGTACTTC

v_call: TRBV19
clone_size: -
j_call: TRBJ1-1
d_call: -
cdr3_aa: CASSLSLGEAGLTGKTFF
cdr3_nt: TGTGCCAGTAGTCTCTCCCTAGGGGAGGCTGGGCTCACCGGGAAGACTTTCTTT

v_call: TRBV7-9
clone_size: once
j_call: TRBJ1-4
d_call: TRBD1
cdr3_aa: CASSSNRGTVEKLFF
cdr3_nt: TGTGCCAGCAGTAGCAACAGGGGTACGGTTGAAAAACTGTTTTTT

v_call: TRBV4-1
clone_size: -
j_call: TRBJ2-7
d_call: -
cdr3_aa: CASSQDSGEWNEQYF
cdr3_nt: TGCGCCAGCAGCCAAGACTCAGGGGAGTGGAACGAGCAGTACTTC

v_call: TRBV21-1
clone_size: once
j_call: TRBJ2-7
d_call: -
cdr3_aa: CASILLLTGGPYEQYF
cdr3_nt: TGTGCCAGCATCTTACTACTTACAGGGGGACCCTACGAGCAGTACTTC

v_call: TRBV7-2
clone_size: -
j_call: TRBJ2-2
d_call: TRBD2
cdr3_aa: CASSPGLAGVTGELFF
cdr3_nt: TGTGCCAGCAGCCCCGGACTAGCGGGGGTCACCGGGGAGCTGTTTTTT

v_call: TRBV7-6
clone_size: -
j_call: TRBJ1-3
d_call: TRBD1
cdr3_aa: CASSPSTGTGNTIYF
cdr3_nt: TGTGCCAGCAGCCCGTCGACAGGGACTGGAAACACCATATATTTT

v_call: TRBV2
clone_size: -
j_call: TRBJ2-1
d_call: -
cdr3_aa: CASEGSRGEFF
cdr3_nt: TGTGCCAGCGAGGGATCTCGCGGGGAGTTCTTC

v_call: TRBV5-1
clone_size: -
j_call: TRBJ2-3
d_call: TRBD1
cdr3_aa: CASSRGQGAADTQYF
cdr3_nt: TGCGCCAGCAGCAGGGGACAGGGGGCTGCAGATACGCAGTATTTT

v_call: TRBV19
clone_size: -
j_call: TRBJ1-1
d_call: TRBD1
cdr3_aa: CASSLGTGVTEAFF
cdr3_nt: TGTGCCAGTAGTTTGGGGACAGGGGTTACTGAAGCTTTCTTT

v_call: TRBV5-7
clone_size: -
j_call: TRBJ2-7
d_call: -
cdr3_aa: CASSSENSEQYF
cdr3_nt: TGTGCCAGCAGCTCGGAAAACAGCGAGCAGTACTTC

v_call: TRBV28
clone_size: -
j_call: TRBJ2-3
d_call: TRBD2
cdr3_aa: CASSYYPASGGTDTQYF
cdr3_nt: TGTGCCAGCAGTTATTACCCCGCTAGCGGGGGCACAGATACGCAGTATTTT

v_call: TRBV5-3
clone_size: -
j_call: TRBJ2-7
d_call: TRBD1
cdr3_aa: CARSTDRGEHEQYF
cdr3_nt: TGTGCCAGAAGTACGGACAGGGGAGAACACGAGCAGTACTTC

v_call: TRBV2
clone_size: -
j_call: TRBJ2-2
d_call: TRBD1
cdr3_aa: CASSVGTGNGELFF
cdr3_nt: TGTGCCAGCAGTGTCGGGACAGGGAACGGGGAGCTGTTTTTT

v_call: TRBV29-1
clone_size: -
j_call: TRBJ2-4
d_call: TRBD1
cdr3_aa: CSVVGQGGNIQYF
cdr3_nt: TGCAGCGTCGTCGGACAGGGAGGAAACATTCAGTACTTC

v_call: TRBV13
clone_size: -
j_call: TRBJ2-3
d_call: -
cdr3_aa: CASSSLEDTQYF
cdr3_nt: TGTGCCAGCAGCTCCTTAGAGGATACGCAGTATTTT

v_call: TRBV7-2
clone_size: -
j_call: TRBJ2-7
d_call: -
cdr3_aa: CASSLVLREYEQYF
cdr3_nt: TGTGCCAGCAGCTTAGTTTTGAGGGAATACGAGCAGTACTTC

v_call: TRBV29-1
clone_size: -
j_call: TRBJ2-3
d_call: TRBD2
cdr3_aa: CSVEPSGVTDTQYF
cdr3_nt: TGCAGCGTTGAGCCTAGCGGGGTTACAGATACGCAGTATTTT

v_call: TRBV5-1
clone_size: -
j_call: TRBJ1-5
d_call: -
cdr3_aa: CASSLRGGDQPQHF
cdr3_nt: TGCGCCAGCAGCTTGCGGGGAGGCGATCAGCCCCAGCATTTT

v_call: TRBV5-6
clone_size: -
j_call: TRBJ2-5
d_call: -
cdr3_aa: CASSLVTGETQYF
cdr3_nt: TGTGCCAGCAGCTTGGTTACAGGGGAGACCCAGTACTTC